Included here is one TCR beta chain sequence, with context. This sample was included in a study of human T cells and chemical hapten exposure. Turning to the study itself: Sensitization used 2% DPC on around 2 cm by around 2 cm upper inner arm skin.

Trimming shortened V by 6 bases and J by 4 bases, and 9 bases separated the two germline ends. The CDR3 has 12 amino acids. Time point: pre-sensitization, week 0. Treatment specified: therapeutic diphenylcyclopropenone sensitization with weekly scalp DPC. Every patch test was put on after a blood sample was taken. Unseparated into fractions, whole blood served as the source from which total RNA was extracted. TCRdb re-analysed the RACE reads in MiXCR, keeping a single row per CDR3 protein. The table shows around 200,000 distinct CDR3 sequences, with approximately 29% occurring only once. The source material was whole blood, sampled in connection with sensitization to the hapten diphenylcyclopropenone (DPC). The receptor's source is a woman aged 25 to 39 with alopecia areata. Some clones in this sample may be carry-over from other donors' samples. This chain connects TRBV12-3 or TRBV12-4 to TRBJ1-1, with D perhaps TRBD1 (5 bases). CDR3 nucleotides: TGTGCCAGCAGGAAGGGGAGCACTGAAGCTTTCTTT. It is translated as CASRKGSTEAFF.